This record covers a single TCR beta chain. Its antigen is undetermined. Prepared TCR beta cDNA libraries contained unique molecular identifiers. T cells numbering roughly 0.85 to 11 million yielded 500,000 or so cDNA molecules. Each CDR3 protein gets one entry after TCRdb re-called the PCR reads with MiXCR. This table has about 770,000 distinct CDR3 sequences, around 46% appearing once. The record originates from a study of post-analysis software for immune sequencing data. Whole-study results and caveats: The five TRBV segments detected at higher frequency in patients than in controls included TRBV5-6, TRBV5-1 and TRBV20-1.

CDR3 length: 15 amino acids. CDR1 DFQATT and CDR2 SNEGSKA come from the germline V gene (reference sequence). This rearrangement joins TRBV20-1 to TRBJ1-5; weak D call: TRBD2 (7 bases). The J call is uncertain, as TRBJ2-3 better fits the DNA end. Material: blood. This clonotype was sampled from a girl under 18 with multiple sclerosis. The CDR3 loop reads CSAPRGGPGNRPQYF. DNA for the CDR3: TGCAGTGCTCCGAGGGGGGGTCCGGGCAATCGGCCCCAGTATTTT.